This T cell receptor beta chain was obtained from a study of T cells in Graves' hyperthyroidism and ophthalmopathy. Amplification targeted TCR beta CDR3 regions from RNA transcripts. First-round RT-PCR of the TCR CDR3 relied on the HTBI primer set. TCRdb processed the multiplex PCR reads anew with MiXCR; each CDR3 protein has one entry. This sample has about 410,000 distinct CDR3 sequences; 14% occur once, and the top ten carry less than 20%. V was shortened by 3 bases and J by 0 bases, with 8 bases between the two germline ends. The CDR3 spans 14 residues. The germline V gene encodes CDR1 LNHDA and CDR2 SQIVND (reference sequence). Ophthalmopathy cases scored 3 or more on the Clinical Activity Score and 4 or more on NOSPECS grade, with duration below 3 months. On this clonotype itself: No antigen is known for it.

Study-wide findings and caveats: Through a model of 13 V-J features, ophthalmopathy was separated from stable hyperthyroidism.

The clonotype was recovered from a woman aged 25 to 45 with Graves' ophthalmopathy. This chain links TRBV19 with TRBJ1-2; D ambiguous. The sample comprised blood. The chain's CDR3 is CASSINSANYGYTF. Written as DNA, the CDR3 is TGTGCCAGTAGTATTAACAGTGCTAACTATGGCTACACCTTC. Full variable domain (rest looked up from reference TRBV19 and TRBJ1-2): DGGITQSPKYLFRKEGQNVTLSCEQNLNHDAMYWYRQDPGQGLRLIYYSQIVNDFQKGDIAEGYSVSREKKESFPLTVTSAQKNPTAFYLCASSINSANYGYTFGSGTRLTVV.